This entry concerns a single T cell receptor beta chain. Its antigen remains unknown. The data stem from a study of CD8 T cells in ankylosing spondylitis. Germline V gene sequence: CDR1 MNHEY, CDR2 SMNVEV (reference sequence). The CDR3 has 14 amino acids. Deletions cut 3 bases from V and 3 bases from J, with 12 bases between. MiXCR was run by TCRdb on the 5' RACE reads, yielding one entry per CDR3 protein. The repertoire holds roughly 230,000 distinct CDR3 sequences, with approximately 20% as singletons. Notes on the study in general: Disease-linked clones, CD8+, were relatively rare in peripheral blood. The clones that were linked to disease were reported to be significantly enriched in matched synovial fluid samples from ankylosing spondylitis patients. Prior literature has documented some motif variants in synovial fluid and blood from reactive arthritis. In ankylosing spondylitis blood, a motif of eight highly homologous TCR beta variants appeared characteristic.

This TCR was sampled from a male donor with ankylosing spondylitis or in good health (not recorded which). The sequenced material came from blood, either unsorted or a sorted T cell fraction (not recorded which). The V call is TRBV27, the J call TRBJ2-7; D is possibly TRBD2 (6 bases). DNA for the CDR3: TGTGCCAGCAGTTTCGCGGGGAAGGGCTACGAGCAGTACTTC. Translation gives CASSFAGKGYEQYF.